These 30 T cell receptor beta chains came from one sample sequenced in a study of cytomegalovirus exposure and HLA in healthy donors. The PCR employed 60 Vbeta primers together with 13 Jbeta primers. Sequenced by immunoSEQ multiplex PCR; TCRdb stores in-frame clones only, minus some. This table holds 180,000 or so clones, around four fifths found once. Sequenced: PBMCs. These receptors all come from a woman in her twenties or thirties in good health and CMV-seronegative.

The chain carries TRBV5-1 and TRBJ2-5; 10 positions agree with TRBD2. The ends lost 4 bases at V and 4 bases at J; junction bases unmatched: 4. This CDR3 spans 14 amino acids. Germline values: CDR1 SGHRS, CDR2 YFSETQ. The CDR3 region is CASSLGLAAETQYF. The CDR3 DNA follows: TGCGCCAGCAGCCTAGGACTAGCGGCAGAGACCCAGTACTTC.

The chain couples TRBV2 to TRBJ2-3; TRBD2 aligns across 13 bases. The CDR3 has 15 amino acids. The germline CDR1 and CDR2 sequences are SNHLY and FYNNEI. Trimming at V came to 10 bases and at J to 4 bases, leaving 8 bases not matched to a gene. The CDR3 DNA follows: TGTGCCATCGTAAAGACTAGCGGGGGGCCAGATACGCAGTATTTT. This sequence encodes CAIVKTSGGPDTQYF.

V and J are TRBV4-2 and TRBJ1-1, with a weak D call TRBD1 (5 bases). The CDR3 covers 16 residues. V gave up 4 bases and J gave up 0 bases, with 15 bases separating them. CDR1 LGHNA and CDR2 YNFKEQ come from the germline V gene. CDR3 sequence (DNA): TGTGCCAGCAGCCTCCATGACCGGGGGTTGAACACTGAAGCTTTCTTT. This encodes CASSLHDRGLNTEAFF.

The V gene is TRBV4-1, the J gene TRBJ2-5; TRBD1 agrees at 7 bases. CDR3 length: 14 amino acids. J lost 5 bases, V lost 8 bases, and 11 bases had no gene match. Per germline, CDR1 MGHRA and CDR2 YSYEKL. In DNA, the CDR3 is TGCGCCAGCTCCGACAGGGCTAGGTCGGAGACCCAGTACTTC. As protein: CASSDRARSETQYF.

The rearrangement joins TRBV7-2 to TRBJ1-4; the match to TRBD1 covers 7 bases. This CDR3 contains 14 residues. Losses at the gene ends were 5 bases for V and 7 bases for J; bases not matched to a gene: 7. From germline, CDR1 is SGHTA and CDR2 FQGNSA. In DNA, the CDR3 is TGTGCCAGCAGCCTTCAGTCAGGGGGTGAAAAACTGTTTTTT. As protein: CASSLQSGGEKLFF.

The gene calls are TRBV4-2 and TRBJ1-2; 7 bases are a match to TRBD1. This CDR3 region has 14 residues. CDR1 and CDR2 (germline): LGHNA, YNFKEQ. V dropped 0 bases and J dropped 7; count of bases not matched to a gene: 5. This CDR3 reads CASSQDGTEVGYTF. DNA for the CDR3: TGTGCCAGCAGCCAAGACGGGACAGAGGTTGGCTACACCTTC.

V usage is TRBV27 and J usage is TRBJ2-7; 7 nucleotides match TRBD1. CDR1 is MNHEY and CDR2 is SMNVEV in the germline V gene (reference sequence). The CDR3 has 15 residues. V shed 3 bases, J shed 1 base, and the junction held 6 bases outside the gene matches. CDR3 coding DNA: TGTGCCAGCAGTTTCAGGGGACAGTCATCCTACGAGCAGTACTTC. Its protein product is CASSFRGQSSYEQYF.

V gene TRBV5-1 combines with J gene TRBJ1-2; perhaps TRBD1 as D (5 bases). The V gene's germline CDR1 is SGHRS and CDR2 YFSETQ. V lost 2 bases and J 8 bases, leaving 25 bases between the germline ends. This CDR3 region has 17 residues. This CDR3 is CASSFGLLRGDEKGYTF. CDR3 bases: TGCGCCAGCAGCTTCGGCCTTTTGCGGGGCGACGAGAAGGGCTACACCTTC.

The rearrangement uses TRBV7-9 and TRBJ2-5; the D gene is possibly TRBD1 (5 bases). Germline V gene lookup returns CDR1 SEHNR and CDR2 FQNEAQ (reference sequence). Trimming stripped 2 bases from V and 5 bases from J, with 9 bases between. The CDR3 loop spans 13 amino acids. In nucleotides, the CDR3 is TGTGCCAGCAGCTTACGGGCAGGGGAGACCCAGTACTTC. This encodes CASSLRAGETQYF. Based on the CDR3 plus reference TRBV7-9 and TRBJ2-5, the full variable domain is DTGVSQNPRHKITKRGQNVTFRCDPISEHNRLYWYRQTLGQGPEFLTYFQNEAQLEKSRLLSDRFSAERPKGSFSTLEIQRTEQGDSAMYLCASSLRAGETQYFGPGTRLLVL.

This chain uses TRBV5-1 with TRBJ1-2; 10 nucleotides line up with TRBD1. Trimming at V came to 5 bases and at J to 8 bases, leaving 21 bases not matched to a gene. From germline, CDR1 is SGHRS and CDR2 YFSETQ. The CDR3 spans 18 residues. The CDR3 loop reads CASSRQGGQGPFTGGYTF. DNA of the CDR3: TGCGCCAGCAGTCGCCAGGGGGGACAGGGGCCATTTACGGGAGGCTACACCTTC.

This chain links TRBV6-5 with TRBJ1-5; D unclear. The CDR3 contains 15 residues. V lost 6 bases and J 7 bases, leaving 19 bases between the germline ends. CDR1 MNHEY and CDR2 SVGAGI come from the germline V gene. The CDR3 DNA sequence: TGTGCCAGCAGCCCCCTTAGGAGGGTTTCACAGCCCCAGCATTTT. Its translation: CASSPLRRVSQPQHF.

The chain uses TRBV15 and TRBJ1-5, with D hard to call. This CDR3 is 13 amino acids long. Trimming shortened V by 0 bases and J by 8 bases, and 8 bases separated the two germline ends. CDR1 and CDR2 from the germline V gene are LNHNV and YYDKDF (reference sequence). CDR3 region: CATSRDRGEPQHF. The CDR3 bases are TGTGCCACCAGCAGAGATCGGGGTGAGCCCCAGCATTTT.

The rearrangement joins TRBV30 to TRBJ2-7, with D perhaps TRBD1 (6 bases). The V gene's germline CDR1 is GTSNPN and CDR2 SVGIG (reference sequence). The CDR3 is 17 amino acids. Trimming removed 5 bases at V and 2 bases at J, with 25 bases between. CDR3 loop: CAWGGRTVRESTYEQYF. DNA of the CDR3: TGTGCCTGGGGGGGTAGGACAGTCCGAGAATCGACCTACGAGCAGTACTTC.

The chain couples TRBV6-5 to TRBJ1-1; TRBD1 is a possible D gene (5 bases). This CDR3 comprises 15 residues. CDR1 and CDR2 from the germline V gene are MNHEY and SVGAGI. V lost 2 bases, J lost 5 bases, and 15 bases lay in between. CDR3 nucleotides: TGTGCCAGCAGTTACCGTCCCCGGGGGAGGACTGAAGCTTTCTTT. Protein product: CASSYRPRGRTEAFF.

The rearrangement joins TRBV4-3 to TRBJ2-3, with D possibly being TRBD1 (6 bases). Germline V gives CDR1 LGHNA, CDR2 YSLEER. V was shortened by 7 bases and J by 0 bases, with 14 bases between the two germline ends. The CDR3 sequence is 15 residues long. CDR3 sequence reads: CASKDSFSSTDTQYF. Here the CDR3 DNA reads TGCGCCAGCAAGGACAGTTTCTCTAGCACAGATACGCAGTATTTT.

The chain employs TRBV6-1 and TRBJ2-3; the D is unclear. V was pared by 2 bases and J by 13 bases, with 19 bases between. Germline CDR1 MNHNS, CDR2 SASEGT. The CDR3 covers 14 residues. The CDR3 region is CASSESVATSLEYF. CDR3 DNA sequence: TGTGCCAGCAGTGAATCGGTAGCCACCAGTCTGGAGTATTTT.

The CDR3 DNA reads TGTGCCAGCAGTCAGGGTAATGGCCAGCCCCAGCATTTT. Residues: CASSQGNGQPQHF. The chain employs TRBV6-5 and TRBJ1-5, with D possibly TRBD1 on 5 matching bases. V was shortened by 5 bases and J by 7 bases, with 12 bases between the two germline ends. The germline V gene has CDR1 MNHEY and CDR2 SVGAGI. The CDR3 is made up of 13 amino acids.

Notes on this clone: In the same sample, other DNA sequences code for this CDR3. The rearrangement uses TRBV19 and TRBJ1-5; 9 positions match TRBD1. Looked up from germline, CDR1 is LNHDA and CDR2 is SQIVND (reference sequence). This CDR3 comprises 14 residues. J gave up 4 bases and V 3 bases, and 1 base lay outside the gene matches. As DNA, the CDR3 is TGTGCCAGTAGTATTGGGACAGGGAATCAGCCCCAGCATTTT. Its protein is CASSIGTGNQPQHF.

The V gene is TRBV15, the J gene TRBJ2-1, with a possible D match to TRBD2 (5 bases). Germline CDR1 reads LNHNV; CDR2 reads YYDKDF (reference sequence). This CDR3 is 14 amino acids long. V lost 5 bases to trimming and J lost 6 bases, with 14 bases between them. CDR3 amino acids: CATSPRGYRNEQFF. CDR3 bases: TGTGCCACCAGCCCACGGGGATACCGCAATGAGCAGTTCTTC.

The chain carries TRBV4-1 and TRBJ1-2; 9 nucleotides align to TRBD1. V dropped 0 bases and J dropped 4; count of bases not matched to a gene: 6. From germline, CDR1 is MGHRA and CDR2 YSYEKL. The CDR3 runs to 16 residues. The CDR3 DNA is TGCGCCAGCAGCCAAGAAAGGACAGGGGTCGGCTATGGCTACACCTTC. Amino acids: CASSQERTGVGYGYTF.

This clone occurred a few times. This chain uses TRBV19 with TRBJ1-1; 7 bases line up with TRBD1. This CDR3 is 17 amino acids long. The V and J ends lost 2 bases and 4 bases, in that order; junction bases with no gene match: 13. Germline assignment: CDR1 LNHDA and CDR2 SQIVND (reference sequence). The CDR3 region has the DNA TGTGCCAGTAGTATAACTCGTTGGGACAGCCGGGGCACTGAAGCTTTCTTT. It translates to CASSITRWDSRGTEAFF.

The genes are TRBV12-5 and TRBJ2-1; the match to TRBD2 covers 12 bases. The CDR3 totals 18 residues. The germline gives CDR1 LGHNT, CDR2 FRNRAP. V shed 6 bases, J shed 4 bases, and the junction held 13 bases outside the gene matches. In nucleotides, the CDR3 is TGTGCTAGTGGCCTACTGGTCGGTACTAGCGGGGGGTACAATGAGCAGTTCTTC. Its protein product is CASGLLVGTSGGYNEQFF.

The chain combines TRBV19 with TRBJ1-1; possibly TRBD1 for D (5 bases). Germline V gene sequence: CDR1 LNHDA, CDR2 SQIVND (reference sequence). The germline V and J ends were trimmed by 3 bases and 7 bases, with 9 bases remaining between them. The CDR3 runs 12 residues. The CDR3 bases are TGTGCCAGTAGTATCGCGGGGCTTGAAGCTTTCTTT. This translates into CASSIAGLEAFF.

This rearrangement joins TRBV4-2 to TRBJ2-7; weak D call: TRBD2 (6 bases). V dropped 4 bases and J dropped 1 base, with 17 bases sitting between them. This CDR3 contains 16 residues. The V gene's germline CDR1 is LGHNA and CDR2 YNFKEQ. The CDR3 is CASSPRRGVLSYEQYF. The CDR3 nucleotides read TGTGCCAGCAGCCCCCGGCGGGGCGTCCTTTCCTACGAGCAGTACTTC.

The CDR3: CASSLAATGPYGYTF. In nucleotides, the CDR3 is TGCGCCAGCAGCTTGGCCGCGACAGGACCTTATGGCTACACCTTC. The V call is TRBV5-1, the J call TRBJ1-2; the D gene is possibly TRBD1 (6 bases). Germline lookup yields CDR1 SGHRS and CDR2 YFSETQ. The CDR3 loop spans 15 amino acids. V was pared by 0 bases and J by 5 bases, with 14 bases between.

V gene TRBV7-3 combines with J gene TRBJ1-2; 8 nucleotides align to TRBD1. Germline CDR1 SGHTA, CDR2 FQGTGA. There are 16 residues in the CDR3. J lost 5 bases, V lost 5 bases, and 13 bases had no gene match. The CDR3 DNA reads as TGTGCCAGCAGCCCTCACCCGGACAGGGCTGGGTATGGCTACACCTTC. Encoded protein: CASSPHPDRAGYGYTF.

The gene calls are TRBV7-2 and TRBJ2-5; D perhaps matches TRBD1 (6 bases). Germline assignment: CDR1 SGHTA and CDR2 FQGNSA. This CDR3 spans 15 amino acids. The V end was cut by 1 base, the J end by 5 bases, with 14 bases between. The CDR3 nucleotides read TGTGCCAGCAGCTTAGGTGTGGGGGCAGTGGAGACCCAGTACTTC. This codes for CASSLGVGAVETQYF.

The chain uses TRBV6-5 and TRBJ2-7; the D gene is possibly TRBD2 (5 bases). Germline V CDR1 and CDR2: MNHEY, SVGAGI. V lost 6 bases, J lost 3 bases, and 15 bases lay in between. The CDR3 sequence is 14 residues long. In DNA, the CDR3 is TGTGCCAGCAGGGTAATGGTGGGGAGCTACGAGCAGTACTTC. This sequence encodes CASRVMVGSYEQYF.

This clone has only a few counts. The chain carries TRBV2 and TRBJ1-4; TRBD1 agrees at 9 bases. CDR1 is SNHLY, CDR2 FYNNEI, per germline. The CDR3 length is 18 residues. Trimming removed 7 bases from V and 8 bases from J; junction bases left unmatched: 20. The CDR3 DNA reads as TGTGCCAGCATTCGGGGGTGGAGACAGGGGGTCTCGGGAGAAAAACTGTTTTTT. It is translated as CASIRGWRQGVSGEKLFF. Based on the CDR3 plus reference TRBV2 and TRBJ1-4, the full variable domain is EPEVTQTPSHQVTQMGQEVILRCVPISNHLYFYWYRQILGQKVEFLVSFYNNEISEKSEIFDDQFSVERPDGSNFTLKIRSTKLEDSAMYFCASIRGWRQGVSGEKLFFGSGTQLSVL.

The chain joins TRBV5-1 to TRBJ2-2; D unresolved. CDR1 is SGHRS and CDR2 is YFSETQ in the germline V gene. V was shortened by 0 bases and J by 8 bases, with 5 bases between the two germline ends. The CDR3 extends over 12 amino acids. CDR3 amino acids: CASSLAQGELFF. CDR3 coding DNA: TGCGCCAGCAGCTTGGCCCAGGGGGAGCTGTTTTTT. Complete variable domain (other parts from reference TRBV5-1 and TRBJ2-2): KAGVTQTPRYLIKTRGQQVTLSCSPISGHRSVSWYQQTPGQGLQFLFEYFSETQRNKGNFPGRFSGRQFSNSRSEMNVSTLELGDSALYLCASSLAQGELFFGEGSRLTVL.